The 22 T cell receptor beta chains in this list originate from one sample, sequenced in a study of cytomegalovirus exposure and HLA in healthy donors. Researchers ran the PCR with 60 Vbeta and 13 Jbeta primers. Assay: immunoSEQ multiplex PCR; the TCRdb copy retains only in-frame clones and omits some. The data show a few hundred thousand clones, about three quarters seen once. Specimen: PBMCs. The receptors here all came from a man aged 18 to 30 in good health and CMV-seronegative.

The genes are TRBV5-1 and TRBJ2-1; perhaps TRBD2 as D (6 bases). Germline assignment: CDR1 SGHRS and CDR2 YFSETQ. Deletions cut 4 bases from V and 0 bases from J, with 11 bases between. The CDR3 has 15 amino acids. The CDR3 region is CASSRDFSSYNEQFF. As DNA, the CDR3 is TGCGCCAGCAGCCGGGACTTTAGCTCCTACAATGAGCAGTTCTTC.

CDR3 loop: CASSLTGFNSPLHF. In DNA, the CDR3 is TGTGCCAGCAGCTTGACAGGGTTTAATTCACCCCTCCACTTT. The chain is built from TRBV5-6 and TRBJ1-6; D is perhaps TRBD1 (6 bases). With 1 base removed from V and 6 bases from J, the gap between germline ends came to 8 bases. Germline CDR1 is SGHDT and CDR2 is YYEEEE. This CDR3 is 14 amino acids long.

The rearrangement joins TRBV9 to TRBJ2-5; 8 positions agree with TRBD1. The CDR3 consists of 16 residues. Germline V gives CDR1 SGDLS, CDR2 YYNGEE. V lost 3 bases to trimming and J lost 4 bases; unmatched junction nucleotides: 11. CDR3 sequence: CASSAQDRGTPETQYF. As DNA, the CDR3 is TGTGCCAGCAGCGCCCAAGACAGGGGAACTCCAGAGACCCAGTACTTC.

The DNA of the CDR3 is TGCGCCAGCAGCGTAAGTACAGGGAACACTGAAGCTTTCTTT. This encodes CASSVSTGNTEAFF. The genes are TRBV5-1 and TRBJ1-1; a possible D gene is TRBD1 (5 bases). Deletions cut 4 bases from V and 1 base from J, with 11 bases between. CDR3 length: 14 residues. Germline V gene sequence: CDR1 SGHRS, CDR2 YFSETQ.

This clone turned up a few times. V gene TRBV18 combines with J gene TRBJ1-2; a weak D match, TRBD1 (6 bases). The CDR3 length is 14 residues. V was pared by 5 bases and J by 5 bases, with 15 bases between. Germline V gives CDR1 KGHSH, CDR2 LQKENI. The CDR3 loop reads CASSTGRATYGYTF. The CDR3 DNA reads as TGTGCCAGCTCAACAGGGAGGGCTACATATGGCTACACCTTC.

This clone was detected only a few times. This chain connects TRBV18 to TRBJ2-7; D gene uncertain. V lost 2 bases to trimming and J lost 0 bases, with 8 bases between them. Germline V CDR1 and CDR2: KGHSH, LQKENI. The CDR3 covers 14 residues. The CDR3 coding sequence is TGTGCCAGCTCACCAGGAGTCATCTCCTACGAGCAGTACTTC. Translating gives CASSPGVISYEQYF.

The V gene is TRBV2, the J gene TRBJ2-2; D possibly corresponds to TRBD2 (6 bases). Between the trimmed V and J ends, which lost 0 bases and 6 bases, there was a span of 11 bases. This CDR3 contains 15 residues. Per germline, CDR1 SNHLY and CDR2 FYNNEI. The chain's CDR3 is CASSEAGGAPGELFF. CDR3 in DNA: TGTGCCAGCAGTGAAGCGGGGGGAGCTCCCGGGGAGCTGTTTTTT. The complete variable domain, with remaining parts taken from reference TRBV2 and TRBJ2-2, reads EPEVTQTPSHQVTQMGQEVILRCVPISNHLYFYWYRQILGQKVEFLVSFYNNEISEKSEIFDDQFSVERPDGSNFTLKIRSTKLEDSAMYFCASSEAGGAPGELFFGEGSRLTVL.

This chain connects TRBV4-3 to TRBJ2-1, with D possibly being TRBD1 (6 bases). This CDR3 has 17 amino acids. The V end lost 0 bases, the J end lost 1 base, and 13 bases lay between the germline ends. Germline V gene lookup returns CDR1 LGHNA and CDR2 YSLEER. The DNA for the CDR3 is TGCGCCAGCAGCCAAGAGGGGACACAAAGTTCCTACAATGAGCAGTTCTTC. Protein: CASSQEGTQSSYNEQFF.

This chain links TRBV27 with TRBJ1-1; possibly TRBD1 for D (6 bases). V was shortened by 5 bases and J by 1 base, with 14 bases between the two germline ends. CDR1 is MNHEY, CDR2 SMNVEV, per germline (reference sequence). The CDR3 sequence is 15 residues long. CDR3 sequence reads: CASSHSGHQNTEAFF. The CDR3 nucleotides are TGTGCCAGCAGTCACTCGGGACACCAGAACACTGAAGCTTTCTTT.

This rearrangement joins TRBV5-8 to TRBJ2-1; weak D call: TRBD2 (5 bases). Germline loops: CDR1 SGHTS, CDR2 YDEGEE. The CDR3 spans 16 residues. V lost 4 bases and J 2 bases, leaving 16 bases between the germline ends. The CDR3 is CASSPPSGLTYNEQFF. CDR3 bases: TGTGCCAGCAGCCCCCCGAGCGGCCTAACCTACAATGAGCAGTTCTTC.

The genes are TRBV5-1 and TRBJ2-2, with D unresolved. The V gene's germline CDR1 is SGHRS and CDR2 YFSETQ. The CDR3 length is 14 residues. V lost 4 bases, J lost 6 bases, and 13 bases lay in between. The CDR3 DNA reads as TGCGCCAGCAGCCCCTTGTCTCCCCCCGGGGAGCTGTTTTTT. The encoded protein is CASSPLSPPGELFF.

The table lists this clone with a few counts. The junction does not match germline at one end; this may be a read error. The chain is built from TRBV7-9 and TRBJ1-2, with no clear D. This CDR3 contains 13 residues. Looked up from germline, CDR1 is SEHNR and CDR2 is FQNEAQ (reference sequence). DNA for the CDR3: TGTTCCAGCAGCTTTGGTGAGAGGCCTGGCTACACCTTC. This encodes CSSSFGERPGYTF.

The chain has TRBV7-2 and TRBJ2-2; tentative D call: TRBD2 (6 bases). The CDR3 extends over 15 amino acids. Germline V gene lookup returns CDR1 SGHTA and CDR2 FQGNSA. Trimming shortened V by 3 bases and J by 2 bases, and 10 bases separated the two germline ends. CDR3 DNA sequence: TGTGCCAGCAGCTTCGGAGGGGCTAACACCGGGGAGCTGTTTTTT. The encoded protein is CASSFGGANTGELFF. Complete variable domain (other parts from reference TRBV7-2 and TRBJ2-2): GAGVSQSPSNKVTEKGKDVELRCDPISGHTALYWYRQSLGQGLEFLIYFQGNSAPDKSGLPSDRFSAERTGGSVSTLTIQRTQQEDSAVYLCASSFGGANTGELFFGEGSRLTVL.

This chain uses TRBV30 with TRBJ1-1; 11 bases are shared with TRBD1. The V gene's germline CDR1 is GTSNPN and CDR2 SVGIG (reference sequence). With 2 bases clipped from V and 9 bases from J, the junction kept 8 bases outside the gene matches. CDR3 length: 14 amino acids. The CDR3 is CAWSPSDRGRKAFF. As DNA, the CDR3 is TGTGCCTGGAGTCCCTCGGACAGGGGGCGGAAAGCTTTCTTT.

The rearrangement uses TRBV5-4 and TRBJ2-2; D possibly corresponds to TRBD2 (5 bases). V lost 0 bases and J 7 bases, leaving 10 bases between the germline ends. Germline CDR1 reads SGHNT; CDR2 reads YYREEE (reference sequence). The CDR3 is 14 amino acids. DNA of the CDR3: TGTGCCAGCAGCTTGGGGTCTCGGGGCGGGGAGCTGTTTTTT. Encoded protein: CASSLGSRGGELFF. The entire variable domain, with the rest obtained from reference TRBV5-4 and TRBJ2-2, is as follows: ETGVTQSPTHLIKTRGQQVTLRCSSQSGHNTVSWYQQALGQGPQFIFQYYREEENGRGNFPPRFSGLQFPNYSSELNVNALELDDSALYLCASSLGSRGGELFFGEGSRLTVL.

This sequence joins TRBV30 and TRBJ2-5; 14 bases fit TRBD2. Trimming removed 3 bases from V and 11 bases from J; junction bases left unmatched: 29. Germline loops: CDR1 GTSNPN, CDR2 SVGIG (reference sequence). The CDR3 has 21 amino acids. The CDR3 protein is CAWSSEAHRGLAGVRPREQYF. CDR3 nucleotide sequence: TGTGCCTGGAGCTCGGAGGCACACAGGGGACTAGCGGGAGTCAGGCCAAGGGAGCAGTACTTC.

V gene TRBV5-1 combines with J gene TRBJ1-3; a possible D gene is TRBD1 (5 bases). This CDR3 has 14 amino acids. V was trimmed by 1 base and J by 12 bases, leaving 17 bases between them. Germline CDR1 is SGHRS and CDR2 is YFSETQ. CDR3 DNA sequence: TGCGCCAGCAGCTTGAGGGGAAGGACGGACCTCATATATTTT. Its protein is CASSLRGRTDLIYF. Based on the CDR3 plus reference TRBV5-1 and TRBJ1-3, the full variable domain is KAGVTQTPRYLIKTRGQQVTLSCSPISGHRSVSWYQQTPGQGLQFLFEYFSETQRNKGNFPGRFSGRQFSNSRSEMNVSTLELGDSALYLCASSLRGRTDLIYFGEGSWLTVV.

This chain joins TRBV2 and TRBJ2-1; 8 bases align to TRBD2. There are 15 residues in the CDR3. V dropped 1 base and J dropped 5; count of bases not matched to a gene: 4. Germline CDR1 SNHLY, CDR2 FYNNEI. DNA of the CDR3: TGTGCCAGCAGTGAAGGAGCGGGGGCTCACAATGAGCAGTTCTTC. Its protein is CASSEGAGAHNEQFF.

The sample holds a few counts of this clone. Mismatch with germline at one junction end may stem from a read error. The chain combines TRBV4-2 with TRBJ2-1; 13 nucleotides agree with TRBD2. Looked up from germline, CDR1 is LGHNA and CDR2 is YNFKEQ. The length of the CDR3 is 18 residues. The CDR3 nucleotides read TGTGCCAGCAACCAAGAAGGACTAGCGGGAGACTCCTACAATGAGCAGTTCTTC. This gives the protein CASNQEGLAGDSYNEQFF.

This chain links TRBV18 with TRBJ2-3, with a possible D match to TRBD1 (6 bases). Germline lookup yields CDR1 KGHSH and CDR2 LQKENI. This CDR3 is 14 amino acids long. Trimming removed 6 bases from V and 9 bases from J, with 19 bases in between. CDR3 coding DNA: TGTGCCAGCTCGTACCCGAACAGGGAAGACACGCAGTATTTT. Protein sequence: CASSYPNREDTQYF.

V is TRBV5-6 and J is TRBJ2-2, with TRBD2 matching 8 bases. The V segment lost 5 bases and the J segment 2 bases; nucleotides outside the gene matches: 8. Germline V lookup: CDR1 SGHDT, CDR2 YYEEEE. The CDR3 has 16 residues. This CDR3 reads CASRSVGGGNTGELFF. CDR3 in DNA: TGTGCCAGCAGAAGTGTCGGGGGGGGCAACACCGGGGAGCTGTTTTTT.

This rearrangement joins TRBV10-3 to TRBJ2-6; TRBD1 agrees at 10 bases. The germline gives CDR1 ENHRY, CDR2 SYGVKD. After removal of 6 bases from V and 0 bases from J, the junction contained 5 bases not matched to a gene. CDR3 size: 17 residues. CDR3 sequence: CAIRRQGAHSGANVLTF. As DNA, the CDR3 is TGTGCCATCAGGAGACAGGGGGCCCACTCTGGGGCCAACGTCCTGACTTTC.